Listed below are T cell receptor beta chains from one sample, sequenced in a study of T cell changes during pregnancy in multiple sclerosis. Using immunoSEQ multiplex PCR, the repertoire was profiled, and TCRdb retains in-frame clones only, with some absent. The table includes about 44,000 clones, nearly 90% detected once. Source: CD4+ T cells from peripheral blood mononuclear cells, taken after pregnancy. These receptors all come from a female donor with multiple sclerosis, enrolled in a pregnancy study. Both conserved end residues are part of each CDR3. D genes are given only for firm matches.

v_call	j_call	d_call	cdr3_aa
TRBV30	TRBJ2-3	TRBD2	CAWSPGTSGGTDTQYF
TRBV28	TRBJ2-1	TRBD2	CASYSGSSYNEQFF
TRBV7-2	TRBJ1-5	.	CASSLTRDGDQPQHF
TRBV7-2	TRBJ1-5	TRBD1	CASSFGQGAEPQHF
TRBV2	TRBJ2-2	TRBD2	CASSERGRGTGELFF
TRBV25-1	TRBJ1-1	.	CASSDGEVNTEAFF
TRBV28	TRBJ2-2	TRBD1	CASMTGQVDRTGELFF
TRBV11-2	TRBJ2-5	TRBD1	CASSVGTGRTETQYF
TRBV5-4	TRBJ2-5	TRBD2	CASSLGTSGTLQETQYF
TRBV2	TRBJ2-2	TRBD1	CASSEVGTGAGELFF
TRBV10-3	TRBJ2-2	.	CAIRRDRGANTGELFF
TRBV7-2	TRBJ2-7	TRBD2	CASSSGTSGRRVGYEQYF
TRBV5-1	TRBJ2-5	TRBD1	CASSLAGTAETQYF
TRBV5-6	TRBJ2-2	TRBD1	CASSPGQGLRGELFF
TRBV9	TRBJ1-2	TRBD1	CASSPRDSFYGGYTF
TRBV12-5	TRBJ2-2	TRBD2	CASGLPAGGSTGELFF
TRBV6-1	TRBJ2-6	.	CASSESQGIGANVLTF
TRBV10-1	TRBJ2-7	.	CASSEGGHTYEQYF
TRBV5-6	TRBJ2-7	.	CASSGPDSDYEQYF
TRBV7-3	TRBJ1-1	.	CASSLTGTENTEAFF
TRBV27	TRBJ1-5	.	CASSLSWNQPQHF
TRBV28	TRBJ1-2	.	CASTDLDGGRYGYTF
TRBV7-9	TRBJ2-1	.	CASSNRLGLFGEQFF
TRBV11-2	TRBJ2-3	TRBD2	CASSLRAGGTQYF
TRBV2	TRBJ2-3	.	CASSQTRPTDTQYF
TRBV27	TRBJ1-4	TRBD1	CASSSPGTGVTNEKLFF
TRBV19	TRBJ2-1	.	CASSVTRGPSYNEQFF
TRBV6-5	TRBJ2-1	TRBD2	CASTASGLSYNEQFF
TRBV30	TRBJ2-7	.	CAWSRRENNEQYF
TRBV5-4	TRBJ2-3	TRBD2	CASSLFTSGTTDTQYF
TRBV11-2	TRBJ2-3	TRBD1	CASSSGQGGYADTQYF
TRBV2	TRBJ2-3	TRBD1	CASSVGQGDDTDTQYF
TRBV7-9	TRBJ1-1	.	CASSLVSGKATEAFF
TRBV19	TRBJ1-1	TRBD1	CASSRDRGRGAFF
TRBV10-3	TRBJ2-7	.	CAISGRGNEQYF
TRBV9	TRBJ2-5	.	CASSVSIPPGWGQETQYF
TRBV27	TRBJ2-3	.	CASSLGHSTDTQYF
TRBV27	TRBJ1-2	TRBD1	CASSWTGTPGGYTF
TRBV7-3	TRBJ2-5	.	CASSLGGGETQYF
TRBV27	TRBJ1-4	.	CASRWNEKLFF
TRBV27	TRBJ2-1	TRBD1	CASSLQDRGGEQFF
TRBV18	TRBJ2-7	TRBD2	CASSPGLAGLYEQYF
TRBV7-7	TRBJ1-3	.	CASSSGPSGNTIYF
TRBV28	TRBJ2-1	.	CASSLGQLNEQFF
TRBV29-1	TRBJ1-1	TRBD1	CSVGQGNTEAFF
TRBV6-5	TRBJ1-4	.	CASRDSYPTNEKLFF
TRBV13	TRBJ2-2	TRBD2	CASSARLAGVPGELFF
TRBV2	TRBJ2-3	TRBD2	CASSLAGGNSDTQYF
TRBV6-1	TRBJ1-6	TRBD1	CASRRPGQGASPLHF
TRBV7-3	TRBJ2-7	.	CASSLTINSYEQYF
TRBV4-1	TRBJ2-3	.	CASSQGLDTDTQYF
TRBV6-1	TRBJ2-5	.	CATYAPGLQETQYF
TRBV1	TRBJ2-3	.	CTSSRLRRRNTDTQYF
TRBV10-3	TRBJ1-2	.	CAIRGEGAGNYGYTF
TRBV30	TRBJ2-5	TRBD2	CAWSWTSGRAGETQYF